Presented here are 29 T cell receptor beta chains from one specimen sequenced in a study of blood T cell repertoires in COVID-19. The data were produced by immunoSEQ multiplex PCR, yet TCRdb's version contains in-frame clones alone and is incomplete. Counted here are 150,000 to 200,000 clones, roughly 90% occurring once; the ten biggest clones make up 5.5% to 7.5%. The sample taken for sequencing was peripheral blood. All receptors derive from a man between 40 and 49 years old with acute or convalescent COVID-19.

A single count supports this clone. The chain combines TRBV7-9 with TRBJ2-5; maybe TRBD2 (7 bases). The CDR3 has 13 amino acids. Germline V gives CDR1 SEHNR, CDR2 FQNEAQ (reference sequence). Trimming shortened V by 5 bases and J by 5 bases, and 12 bases separated the two germline ends. CDR3 protein: CASSRGGLETQYF. The CDR3 DNA reads as TGTGCCAGCAGCAGGGGGGGGCTGGAGACCCAGTACTTC. Looking up the rest from reference TRBV7-9 and TRBJ2-5 gives the full variable domain: DTGVSQNPRHKITKRGQNVTFRCDPISEHNRLYWYRQTLGQGPEFLTYFQNEAQLEKSRLLSDRFSAERPKGSFSTLEIQRTEQGDSAMYLCASSRGGLETQYFGPGTRLLVL.

This chain joins TRBV6-5 and TRBJ1-1, with TRBD1 matching 9 bases. Germline V gene sequence: CDR1 MNHEY, CDR2 SVGAGI. The junction had 8 bases not matched to a gene; V was cut back by 4 bases and J by 2 bases. The CDR3 has 16 residues. CDR3 loop: CASSSIRGQGNTEAFF. CDR3 in DNA: TGTGCCAGCAGTTCCATCCGGGGACAGGGTAACACTGAAGCTTTCTTT.

This chain connects TRBV27 to TRBJ1-4; D gene unclear. The length of the CDR3 is 15 residues. Trimming pared 5 bases from V and 2 bases from J, leaving 12 bases between. Germline V gene sequence: CDR1 MNHEY, CDR2 SMNVEV (reference sequence). CDR3 bases: TGTGCCAGCAGTCCCGCCGGGGTTACTAATGAAAAACTGTTTTTT. Its translation: CASSPAGVTNEKLFF.

V usage is TRBV5-1 and J usage is TRBJ2-7, with 7 positions matching TRBD1. CDR3 length: 14 amino acids. J lost 1 base, V lost 4 bases, and 5 bases had no gene match. Looked up from germline, CDR1 is SGHRS and CDR2 is YFSETQ. The CDR3 spells CASSQQGLSYEQYF. CDR3 coding DNA: TGCGCCAGCAGCCAACAGGGGTTGTCCTACGAGCAGTACTTC.

The rearrangement joins TRBV23-1 to TRBJ2-2; 7 positions agree with TRBD1. TRBV23-1 is an ORF; its function is uncertain. J gave up 4 bases and V 0 bases, and 5 bases lay outside the gene matches. The CDR3 runs to 16 residues. CDR3 nucleotide sequence: TGCGCCAGCAGTCAATCGAAGGGGGCGAGCACCGGGGAGCTGTTTTTT. Translation: CASSQSKGASTGELFF.

In the case of this clone: A read error may account for a junction end that differs from germline. This rearrangement joins TRBV5-5 to TRBJ1-4, with D maybe TRBD1 (6 bases). The CDR3 length is 15 residues. The germline CDR1 and CDR2 sequences are SGHKS and YYEKEE (reference sequence). In nucleotides, the CDR3 is TGTGCCAGCAGCTCGGCCGGGACAACAAATGAAAAACTGTTTTTT. It codes for CASSSAGTTNEKLFF.

The V gene is TRBV30, the J gene TRBJ1-6; D is ambiguous. CDR1 is GTSNPN, CDR2 SVGIG, per germline (reference sequence). This CDR3 has 15 amino acids. Between the trimmed V and J ends, which lost 4 bases and 0 bases, there was a span of 10 bases. The chain's CDR3 is CAWTPSSSYNSPLHF. The DNA of the CDR3 is TGTGCCTGGACTCCTTCGAGCTCCTATAATTCACCCCTCCACTTT.

The chain employs TRBV4-1 and TRBJ2-2; 10 positions agree with TRBD2. This CDR3 comprises 16 residues. The V segment lost 3 bases and the J segment 0 bases; nucleotides outside the gene matches: 1. CDR1 and CDR2 (germline): MGHRA, YSYEKL. The CDR3 DNA reads TGCGCCAGCAGCCAGAGCGGGGGGGCGAACACCGGGGAGCTGTTTTTT. Its translation is CASSQSGGANTGELFF.

In this sample, this clone turned up once. The chain uses TRBV6-5 and TRBJ2-2; no clear D gene. V was trimmed by 2 bases and J by 6 bases, leaving 10 bases between them. This CDR3 region has 14 residues. Looked up from germline, CDR1 is MNHEY and CDR2 is SVGAGI. The CDR3 nucleotides are TGTGCCAGCAGTTACGAGGTAGTCGCCGGGGAGCTGTTTTTT. This gives the protein CASSYEVVAGELFF.

The chain links TRBV19 to TRBJ2-7; D possibly corresponds to TRBD2 (5 bases). Trimming took 0 bases from V and 2 from J, leaving 11 bases between them. CDR1 and CDR2 from the germline V gene are LNHDA and SQIVND (reference sequence). This CDR3 comprises 15 residues. CDR3 bases: TGTGCCAGTAGTATAGACAGCGGATTTCCCTACGAGCAGTACTTC. This sequence encodes CASSIDSGFPYEQYF.

The gene calls are TRBV28 and TRBJ2-6, with 11 nucleotides matching TRBD1. J gave up 0 bases and V 5 bases, and 9 bases lay outside the gene matches. This CDR3 region has 19 residues. Germline-derived CDR1 and CDR2 are MDHEN and SYDVKM. For the CDR3, the DNA is TGTGCCAGCAGTCCGTTGGGGACAGGGGGTCTCTCTGGGGCCAACGTCCTGACTTTC. This sequence encodes CASSPLGTGGLSGANVLTF. Full variable domain (remainder filled in from reference TRBV28 and TRBJ2-6): DVKVTQSSRYLVKRTGEKVFLECVQDMDHENMFWYRQDPGLGLRLIYFSYDVKMKEKGDIPEGYSVSREKKERFSLILESASTNQTSMYLCASSPLGTGGLSGANVLTFGAGSRLTVL.

The chain's CDR3 is CASSYAGPRGEKLFF. Here the CDR3 DNA reads TGTGCCAGCAGTTACGCGGGACCAAGGGGTGAAAAACTGTTTTTT. This chain links TRBV6-6 with TRBJ1-4; maybe TRBD1 (5 bases). This CDR3 spans 15 amino acids. V lost 2 bases and J lost 7, with 14 bases in between. Germline V CDR1 and CDR2: MNHNY, SVGAGI (reference sequence).

The chain links TRBV19 to TRBJ2-1; possible D gene TRBD1, 6 bases. Germline assignment: CDR1 LNHDA and CDR2 SQIVND (reference sequence). The CDR3 consists of 14 residues. V lost 4 bases, J lost 2 bases, and 9 bases lay in between. The CDR3 DNA reads as TGTGCCAGTAGTAATGGACAGCCCTACAATGAGCAGTTCTTC. This sequence encodes CASSNGQPYNEQFF.

Many counts were recorded for this clone. The chain couples TRBV9 to TRBJ1-6; D is ambiguous. CDR1 is SGDLS and CDR2 is YYNGEE in the germline V gene. The CDR3 consists of 13 residues. Deletions cut 4 bases from V and 6 bases from J, with 8 bases between. This CDR3 is CASSPEINSPLHF. CDR3 sequence (DNA): TGTGCCAGCAGCCCGGAGATTAATTCACCCCTCCACTTT. The entire variable domain, with the rest obtained from reference TRBV9 and TRBJ1-6, is as follows: DSGVTQTPKHLITATGQRVTLRCSPRSGDLSVYWYQQSLDQGLQFLIQYYNGEERAKGNILERFSAQQFPDLHSELNLSSLELGDSALYFCASSPEINSPLHFGNGTRLTVT.

The chain employs TRBV18 and TRBJ2-6; 9 bases fit TRBD1. Unmatched junction bases numbered 12, after V lost 6 bases and J lost 0 bases. Germline V gene lookup returns CDR1 KGHSH and CDR2 LQKENI. CDR3 length: 19 amino acids. The CDR3 nucleotides are TGTGCCAGCTCTCCCGAGGCGGACAGGGGCTCCTCTGGGGCCAACGTCCTGACTTTC. This encodes CASSPEADRGSSGANVLTF.

The chain combines TRBV24-1 with TRBJ2-1, with D possibly matching TRBD1 (6 bases). Trimming pared 1 base from V and 5 bases from J, leaving 8 bases between. This CDR3 has 14 residues. Germline V CDR1 and CDR2: KGHDR, SFDVKD. Written as DNA, the CDR3 is TGTGCCACCAGTGATTTAAGGGGGAACAATGAGCAGTTCTTC. Residues: CATSDLRGNNEQFF.

V usage is TRBV10-2 and J usage is TRBJ2-1, with 15 bases aligning to TRBD2. With 6 bases clipped from V and 3 bases from J, the junction kept 6 bases outside the gene matches. Germline values: CDR1 WSHSY, CDR2 SAAADI. The CDR3 runs 17 residues. The DNA for the CDR3 is TGCGCCAGCAGCAGGACTAGCGGGGGGGCCTACTACAATGAGCAGTTCTTC. Translation: CASSRTSGGAYYNEQFF.

The chain uses TRBV5-1 and TRBJ1-1; a possible D gene is TRBD1 (5 bases). This CDR3 has 15 amino acids. V was clipped by 3 bases and J by 0 bases, with 12 bases between them. Per germline, CDR1 SGHRS and CDR2 YFSETQ. The CDR3 region has the DNA TGCGCCAGCAGCTCAAGGTGGGGCATGAACACTGAAGCTTTCTTT. It translates to CASSSRWGMNTEAFF.

Concerning this clone: The identical CDR3 is also encoded by other nucleotide sequences in the sample. The CDR3 is CASSLAGFSYEQYF. The CDR3 nucleotides read TGTGCCAGCAGCCTGGCGGGCTTCTCATACGAGCAGTACTTC. The chain is built from TRBV3-1 (or the pseudogene TRBV3-2) and TRBJ2-7; possible D gene TRBD2, 5 bases. The CDR3 contains 14 residues. V shed 4 bases and J shed 4 bases, with 14 bases lying between them. Germline V CDR1 and CDR2: LGHDT, YNNKEL (reference sequence).

The chain carries TRBV5-1 and TRBJ2-1, with 12 bases aligning to TRBD2. CDR3 length: 15 residues. CDR1 and CDR2 (germline): SGHRS, YFSETQ. V dropped 5 bases and J dropped 9; count of bases not matched to a gene: 9. Here the CDR3 DNA reads TGCGCCAGCAGTGTACTAGCGGGGGGAGTTGGTGAGCAGTTCTTC. Amino acids: CASSVLAGGVGEQFF.

The genes are TRBV7-8 and TRBJ1-5; D is undetermined. The length of the CDR3 is 14 residues. Germline V lookup: CDR1 SGHVS, CDR2 FQNEAQ. V was cut by 4 bases and J by 7 bases, with 14 bases left in between. CDR3 nucleotide sequence: TGTGCCAGCAGCTACCAAAGAGGGAAGCAGCCCCAGCATTTT. Its protein product is CASSYQRGKQPQHF.

This chain uses TRBV4-3 with TRBJ2-3, with a tentative D call TRBD2 (5 bases). In germline, CDR1 is LGHNA, CDR2 YSLEER. This CDR3 is built from 15 residues. Between the trimmed V and J ends, which lost 0 bases and 5 bases, there was a span of 12 bases. The CDR3 DNA reads as TGCGCCAGCAGCCAAGATCCCCTAGGAGGAGATACGCAGTATTTT. The encoded protein is CASSQDPLGGDTQYF.

The V gene is TRBV2, the J gene TRBJ1-5; weak D call: TRBD1 (5 bases). V was clipped by 6 bases and J by 1 base, with 13 bases between them. From germline, CDR1 is SNHLY and CDR2 FYNNEI. The CDR3 consists of 15 residues. The CDR3 nucleotides are TGTGCCAGCAGCTCCGGGACTAGGAGCAATCAGCCCCAGCATTTT. Its protein product is CASSSGTRSNQPQHF.

The chain has TRBV19 and TRBJ1-1; D call uncertain. Trimming removed 0 bases at V and 5 bases at J, with 10 bases between. Germline-derived CDR1 and CDR2 are LNHDA and SQIVND (reference sequence). The length of the CDR3 is 14 residues. CDR3 nucleotide sequence: TGTGCCAGTAGTATAGAGGTAACACTAACTGAAGCTTTCTTT. Its protein is CASSIEVTLTEAFF.

The chain has TRBV6-2 or TRBV6-3 and TRBJ2-3; D might be TRBD2 (6 bases). V lost 6 bases and J 2 bases, leaving 15 bases between the germline ends. The CDR3 runs to 15 residues. CDR1 and CDR2 from the germline V gene are MNHEY and SVGEGT. The CDR3 reads CASSLIADYTDTQYF. In DNA form, the CDR3 reads TGTGCCAGCAGCCTAATAGCGGATTACACAGATACGCAGTATTTT.

J is TRBJ2-7 and V is TRBV10-3, with D possibly TRBD2 on 5 matching bases. Germline values: CDR1 ENHRY, CDR2 SYGVKD. The CDR3 covers 15 residues. V dropped 1 base and J dropped 0 bases, with 10 bases sitting between them. The CDR3 sequence is CAISEFQGSSYEQYF. CDR3 nucleotide sequence: TGTGCCATCAGTGAGTTCCAAGGGAGCTCCTACGAGCAGTACTTC.

The CDR3 region has the DNA TGTGCCAGCAGCTTAGCGCTGGCAGGGACCTACGAGCAGTACTTC. It yields the protein CASSLALAGTYEQYF. The rearrangement links TRBV7-2 to TRBJ2-7; D perhaps matches TRBD1 (5 bases). This CDR3 region has 15 residues. Germline V CDR1 and CDR2: SGHTA, FQGNSA. The V end lost 0 bases, the J end lost 2 bases, and 11 bases lay between the germline ends.

The V gene is TRBV3-1 (or the pseudogene TRBV3-2), the J gene TRBJ1-2, with 8 bases identical to TRBD1. Germline V CDR1 and CDR2: LGHDT, YNNKEL (reference sequence). Trimming removed 7 bases from V and 8 bases from J; junction bases left unmatched: 12. This CDR3 spans 14 amino acids. CDR3 bases: TGTGCCAGCACCCCCTCCGGGACAGGAGCCGGCTACACCTTC. Amino acid sequence: CASTPSGTGAGYTF.

The chain joins TRBV14 to TRBJ2-4; TRBD2 aligns across 11 bases. After removal of 2 bases from V and 0 bases from J, the junction contained 12 bases not matched to a gene. The CDR3 runs to 20 residues. Germline assignment: CDR1 SGHDN and CDR2 FVKESK. The CDR3: CASSQSPGLAGQLAKNIQYF. CDR3 coding DNA: TGTGCCAGCAGCCAATCCCCAGGACTAGCGGGTCAGCTAGCCAAAAACATTCAGTACTTC.